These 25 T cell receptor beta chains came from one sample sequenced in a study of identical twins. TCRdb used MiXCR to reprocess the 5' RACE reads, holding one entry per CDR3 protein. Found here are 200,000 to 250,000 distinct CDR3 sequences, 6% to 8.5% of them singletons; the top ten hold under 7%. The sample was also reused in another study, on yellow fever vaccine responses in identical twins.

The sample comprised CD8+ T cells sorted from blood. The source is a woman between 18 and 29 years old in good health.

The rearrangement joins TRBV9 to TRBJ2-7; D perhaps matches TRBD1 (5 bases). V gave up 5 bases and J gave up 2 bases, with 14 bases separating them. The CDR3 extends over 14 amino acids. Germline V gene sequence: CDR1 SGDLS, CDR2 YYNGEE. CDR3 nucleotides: TGTGCCAGCAGTACTCCCGACAGTCCCTACGAGCAGTACTTC. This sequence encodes CASSTPDSPYEQYF.

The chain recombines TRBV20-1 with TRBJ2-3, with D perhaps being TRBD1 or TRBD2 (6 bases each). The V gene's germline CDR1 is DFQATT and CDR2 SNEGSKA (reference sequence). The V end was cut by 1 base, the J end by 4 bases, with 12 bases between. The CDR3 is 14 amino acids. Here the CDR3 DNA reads TGCAGTGCTAGAGCGACCGGGGGCGCAGATACGCAGTATTTT. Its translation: CSARATGGADTQYF.

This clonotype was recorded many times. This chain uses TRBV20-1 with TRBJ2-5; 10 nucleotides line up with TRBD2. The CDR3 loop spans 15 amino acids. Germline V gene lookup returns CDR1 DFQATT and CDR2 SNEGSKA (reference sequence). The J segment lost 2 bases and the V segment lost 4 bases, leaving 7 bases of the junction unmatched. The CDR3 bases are TGCAGTGCTACGGTTCCTAGCGGGGGACAAGAGACCCAGTACTTC. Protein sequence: CSATVPSGGQETQYF.

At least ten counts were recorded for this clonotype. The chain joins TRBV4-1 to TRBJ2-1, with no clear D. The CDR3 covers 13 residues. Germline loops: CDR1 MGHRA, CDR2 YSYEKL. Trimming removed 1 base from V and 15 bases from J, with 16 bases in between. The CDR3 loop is CASSQGIIDTRFF. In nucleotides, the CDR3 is TGCGCCAGCAGCCAAGGTATTATAGACACCCGGTTCTTC.

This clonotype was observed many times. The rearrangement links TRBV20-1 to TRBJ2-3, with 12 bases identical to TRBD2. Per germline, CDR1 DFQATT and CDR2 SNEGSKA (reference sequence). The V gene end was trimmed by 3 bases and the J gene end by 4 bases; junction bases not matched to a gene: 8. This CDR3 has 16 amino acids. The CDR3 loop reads CSASNLAGGWADTQYF. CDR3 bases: TGCAGTGCTAGTAATCTAGCGGGAGGGTGGGCAGATACGCAGTATTTT.

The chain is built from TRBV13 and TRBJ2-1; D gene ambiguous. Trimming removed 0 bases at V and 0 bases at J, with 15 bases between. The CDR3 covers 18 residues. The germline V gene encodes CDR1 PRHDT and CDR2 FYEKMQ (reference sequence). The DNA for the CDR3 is TGTGCCAGCAGCTTAGGGGTCCGCTATGGCGGCTCCTACAATGAGCAGTTCTTC. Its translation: CASSLGVRYGGSYNEQFF. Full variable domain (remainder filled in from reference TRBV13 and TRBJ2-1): AAGVIQSPRHLIKEKRETATLKCYPIPRHDTVYWYQQGPGQDPQFLISFYEKMQSDKGSIPDRFSAQQFSDYHSELNMSSLELGDSALYFCASSLGVRYGGSYNEQFFGPGTRLTVL.

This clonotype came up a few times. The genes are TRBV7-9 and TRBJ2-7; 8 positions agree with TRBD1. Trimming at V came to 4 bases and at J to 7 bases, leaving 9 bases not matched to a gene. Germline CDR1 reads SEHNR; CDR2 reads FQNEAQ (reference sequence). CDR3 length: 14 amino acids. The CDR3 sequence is CASSSPDRGYEQYF. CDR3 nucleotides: TGTGCCAGCAGCTCTCCCGACAGGGGTTATGAGCAGTACTTC.

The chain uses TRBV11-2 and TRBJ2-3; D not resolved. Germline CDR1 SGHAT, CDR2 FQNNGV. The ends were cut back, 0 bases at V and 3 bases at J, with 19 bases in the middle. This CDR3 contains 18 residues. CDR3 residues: CASSLDPGYELWTDTQYF. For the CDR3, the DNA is TGTGCCAGCAGCTTAGACCCGGGTTACGAGCTGTGGACAGATACGCAGTATTTT.

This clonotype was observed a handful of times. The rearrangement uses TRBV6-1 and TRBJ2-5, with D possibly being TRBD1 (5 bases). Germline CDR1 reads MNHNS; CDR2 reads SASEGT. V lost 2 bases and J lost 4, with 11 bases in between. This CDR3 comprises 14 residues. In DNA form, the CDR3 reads TGTGCCAGCAGTGAACTGGCAGGGCCAGAGACCCAGTACTTC. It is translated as CASSELAGPETQYF.

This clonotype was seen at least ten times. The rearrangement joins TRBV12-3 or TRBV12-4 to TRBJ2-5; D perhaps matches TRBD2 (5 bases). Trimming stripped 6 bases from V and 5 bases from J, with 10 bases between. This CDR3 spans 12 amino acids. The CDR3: CASSTPGETQYF. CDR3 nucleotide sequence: TGTGCCAGCAGCACCCCGGGGGAGACCCAGTACTTC.

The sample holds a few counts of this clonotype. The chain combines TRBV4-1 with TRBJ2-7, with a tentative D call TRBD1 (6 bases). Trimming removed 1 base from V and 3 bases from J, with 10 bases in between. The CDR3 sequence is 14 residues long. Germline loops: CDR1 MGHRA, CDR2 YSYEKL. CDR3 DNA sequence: TGCGCCAGCAGCCAAGGCCAGGGGAACTACGAGCAGTACGTC. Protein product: CASSQGQGNYEQYV.

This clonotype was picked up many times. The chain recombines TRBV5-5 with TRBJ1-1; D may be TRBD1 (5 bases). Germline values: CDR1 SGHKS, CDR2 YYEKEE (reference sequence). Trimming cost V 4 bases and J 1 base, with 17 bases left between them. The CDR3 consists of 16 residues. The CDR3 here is CASSPLSGTSNTEAFF. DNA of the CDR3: TGTGCCAGCAGCCCCCTATCTGGGACTTCGAACACTGAAGCTTTCTTT.

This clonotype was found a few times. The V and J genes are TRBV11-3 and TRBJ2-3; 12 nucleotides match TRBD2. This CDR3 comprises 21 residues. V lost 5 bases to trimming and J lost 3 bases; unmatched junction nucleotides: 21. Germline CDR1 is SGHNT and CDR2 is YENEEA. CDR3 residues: CASSQRPGLAGILGHTDTQYF. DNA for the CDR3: TGTGCCAGCAGCCAACGCCCCGGACTAGCGGGGATTCTGGGCCATACAGATACGCAGTATTTT.

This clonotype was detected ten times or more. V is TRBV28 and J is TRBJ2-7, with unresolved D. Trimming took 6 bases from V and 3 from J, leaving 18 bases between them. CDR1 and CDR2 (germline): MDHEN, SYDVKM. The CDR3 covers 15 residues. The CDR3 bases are TGTGCCAGCAGCCCCTGGATGGGTGTTGGCTACGAGCAGTACTTC. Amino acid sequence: CASSPWMGVGYEQYF. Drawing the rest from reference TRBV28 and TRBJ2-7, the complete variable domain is DVKVTQSSRYLVKRTGEKVFLECVQDMDHENMFWYRQDPGLGLRLIYFSYDVKMKEKGDIPEGYSVSREKKERFSLILESASTNQTSMYLCASSPWMGVGYEQYFGPGTRLTVT.

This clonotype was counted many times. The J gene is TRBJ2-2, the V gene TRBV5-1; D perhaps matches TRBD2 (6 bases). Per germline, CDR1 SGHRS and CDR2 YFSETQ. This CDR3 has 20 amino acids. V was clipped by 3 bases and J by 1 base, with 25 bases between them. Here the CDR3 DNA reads TGCGCCAGCAGCTCGGCGGCGGGGAGGAAGACTGGGAAGAACACCGGGGAGCTGTTTTTT. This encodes CASSSAAGRKTGKNTGELFF.

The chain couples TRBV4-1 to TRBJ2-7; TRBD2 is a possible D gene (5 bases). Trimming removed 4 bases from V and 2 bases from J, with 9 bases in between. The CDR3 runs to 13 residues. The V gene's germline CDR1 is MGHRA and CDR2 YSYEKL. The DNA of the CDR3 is TGCGCCAGCAGCCGGACTGAGCCCTACGAGCAGTACTTC. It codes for CASSRTEPYEQYF.

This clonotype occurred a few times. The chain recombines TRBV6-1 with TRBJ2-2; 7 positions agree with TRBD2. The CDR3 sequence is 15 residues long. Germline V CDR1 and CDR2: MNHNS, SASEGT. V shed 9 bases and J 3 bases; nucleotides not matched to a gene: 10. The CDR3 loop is CASPLAEGDTGELFF. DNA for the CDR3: TGTGCCAGTCCCCTAGCGGAAGGGGACACCGGGGAGCTGTTTTTT.

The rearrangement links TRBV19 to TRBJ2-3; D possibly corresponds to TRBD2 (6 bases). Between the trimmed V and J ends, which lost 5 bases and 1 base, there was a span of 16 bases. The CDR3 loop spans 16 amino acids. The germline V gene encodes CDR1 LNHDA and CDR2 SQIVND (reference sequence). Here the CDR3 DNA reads TGTGCCAGTAGTGCCGAGACTAGTTACGGCACAGATACGCAGTATTTT. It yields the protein CASSAETSYGTDTQYF. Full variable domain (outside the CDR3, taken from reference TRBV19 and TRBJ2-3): DGGITQSPKYLFRKEGQNVTLSCEQNLNHDAMYWYRQDPGQGLRLIYYSQIVNDFQKGDIAEGYSVSREKKESFPLTVTSAQKNPTAFYLCASSAETSYGTDTQYFGPGTRLTVL.

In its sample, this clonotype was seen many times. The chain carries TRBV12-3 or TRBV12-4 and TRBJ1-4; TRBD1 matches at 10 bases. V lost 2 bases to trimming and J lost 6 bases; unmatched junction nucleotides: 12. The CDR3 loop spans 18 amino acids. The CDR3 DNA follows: TGTGCCAGCAGTTTATCGGCCGGTTGGGACAGGGGCGATGAAAAACTGTTTTTT. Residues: CASSLSAGWDRGDEKLFF.

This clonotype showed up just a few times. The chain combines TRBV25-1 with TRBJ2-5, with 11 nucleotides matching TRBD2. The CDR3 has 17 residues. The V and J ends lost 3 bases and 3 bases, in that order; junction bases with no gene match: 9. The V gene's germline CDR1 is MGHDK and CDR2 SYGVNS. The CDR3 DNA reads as TGTGCCAGCAGTGATCTTCTAGTTAGCGGGGGGGAAGAGACCCAGTACTTC. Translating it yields CASSDLLVSGGEETQYF.

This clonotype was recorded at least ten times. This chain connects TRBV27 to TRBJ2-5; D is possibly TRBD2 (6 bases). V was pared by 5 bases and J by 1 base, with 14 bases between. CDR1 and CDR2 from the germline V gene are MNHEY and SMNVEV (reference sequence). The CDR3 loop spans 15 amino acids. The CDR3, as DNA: TGTGCCAGCAGTCCAGGCTGGGGGGTCCAAGAGACCCAGTACTTC. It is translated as CASSPGWGVQETQYF.

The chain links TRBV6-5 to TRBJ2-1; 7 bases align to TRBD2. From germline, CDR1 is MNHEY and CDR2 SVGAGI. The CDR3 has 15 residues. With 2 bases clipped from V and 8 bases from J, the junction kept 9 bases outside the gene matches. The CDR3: CASSYGSGTFDEQFF. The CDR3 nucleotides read TGTGCCAGCAGTTACGGAAGCGGGACGTTCGATGAGCAGTTCTTC.

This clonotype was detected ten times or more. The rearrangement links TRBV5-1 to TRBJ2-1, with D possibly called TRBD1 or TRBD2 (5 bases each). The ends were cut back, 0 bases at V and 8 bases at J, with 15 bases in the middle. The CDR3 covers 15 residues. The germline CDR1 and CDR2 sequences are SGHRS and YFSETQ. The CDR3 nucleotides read TGCGCCAGCAGCTTGGCCCCTACCGGGACCGATGAGCAGTTCTTC. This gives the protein CASSLAPTGTDEQFF.

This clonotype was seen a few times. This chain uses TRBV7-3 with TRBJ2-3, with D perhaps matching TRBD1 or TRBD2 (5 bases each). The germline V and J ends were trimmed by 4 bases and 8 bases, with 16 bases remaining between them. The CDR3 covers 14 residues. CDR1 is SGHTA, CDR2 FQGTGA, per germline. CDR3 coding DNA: TGTGCCAGCAGCTCACACGAGGGGTCCACTACGCAGTATTTT. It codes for CASSSHEGSTTQYF.

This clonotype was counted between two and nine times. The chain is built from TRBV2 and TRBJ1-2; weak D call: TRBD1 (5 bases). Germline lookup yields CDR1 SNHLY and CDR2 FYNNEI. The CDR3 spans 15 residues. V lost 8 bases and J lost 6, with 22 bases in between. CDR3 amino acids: CASVRTPKGRDGYTF. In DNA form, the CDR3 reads TGTGCCAGCGTGAGGACACCGAAGGGGAGAGATGGCTACACCTTC.